The 11 T cell receptor beta chains below come from one sample, sequenced in a study of cytomegalovirus exposure and HLA in healthy donors. With 60 Vbeta and 13 Jbeta primers, the PCR was carried out. The protocol was immunoSEQ multiplex PCR, while the TCRdb copy is restricted to in-frame clones and leaves out a portion. There are around 160,000 clones in the sample; 70% to 90% occur only once, and roughly 9.3% lies in the top ten. The specimen sequenced was PBMCs. These TCRs come from a man aged 18 to 30 in good health and CMV-seropositive.

The V call is TRBV7-9, the J call TRBJ2-7, with D perhaps TRBD1 (6 bases). The CDR3 has 14 residues. Per the germline V gene, CDR1 is SEHNR and CDR2 is FQNEAQ (reference sequence). The V end was cut by 2 bases, the J end by 3 bases, with 11 bases between. The CDR3 DNA follows: TGTGCCAGCAGCTTAAGGGGGACGTACTACGAGCAGTACTTC. Protein sequence: CASSLRGTYYEQYF.

The chain uses TRBV4-1 and TRBJ2-3; 9 nucleotides line up with TRBD1. CDR1 MGHRA and CDR2 YSYEKL come from the germline V gene. This CDR3 comprises 14 residues. The junction had 3 bases not matched to a gene; V was cut back by 4 bases and J by 4 bases. CDR3 bases: TGCGCCAGCAGCCGAGGACAGGGGTCAGATACGCAGTATTTT. Translation: CASSRGQGSDTQYF.

J is TRBJ2-3 and V is TRBV5-1; 7 bases agree with TRBD2. Germline lookup yields CDR1 SGHRS and CDR2 YFSETQ. The CDR3 runs 14 residues. J lost 4 bases, V lost 3 bases, and 5 bases had no gene match. CDR3 sequence: CASSSWTSADTQYF. CDR3 in DNA: TGCGCCAGCAGCTCGTGGACTAGTGCAGATACGCAGTATTTT. Full variable domain (outside the CDR3, taken from reference TRBV5-1 and TRBJ2-3): KAGVTQTPRYLIKTRGQQVTLSCSPISGHRSVSWYQQTPGQGLQFLFEYFSETQRNKGNFPGRFSGRQFSNSRSEMNVSTLELGDSALYLCASSSWTSADTQYFGPGTRLTVL.

This chain joins TRBV5-1 and TRBJ2-1, with 8 bases aligning to TRBD1. V gave up 4 bases and J gave up 0 bases; unmatched junction bases: 3. The CDR3 contains 15 residues. Germline CDR1 SGHRS, CDR2 YFSETQ. CDR3 sequence (DNA): TGCGCCAGCAGCGACGGACAGGGCTCCTACAATGAGCAGTTCTTC. This encodes CASSDGQGSYNEQFF.

V gene TRBV4-2 combines with J gene TRBJ1-2; D perhaps matches TRBD1 (6 bases). Trimming shortened V by 0 bases and J by 7 bases, and 24 bases separated the two germline ends. The CDR3 is made up of 18 amino acids. CDR1 and CDR2 (germline): LGHNA, YNFKEQ. This CDR3 reads CASSQDLLLGAQAFGYTF. CDR3 nucleotide sequence: TGTGCCAGCAGCCAAGATCTCCTTCTGGGGGCGCAAGCTTTTGGCTACACCTTC.

The gene calls are TRBV30 and TRBJ2-2; perhaps TRBD2 as D (5 bases). This CDR3 has 12 amino acids. Germline V gene sequence: CDR1 GTSNPN, CDR2 SVGIG (reference sequence). V was trimmed by 3 bases and J by 8 bases, leaving 10 bases between them. Here the CDR3 reads CAWRSVAGELFF. As DNA, the CDR3 is TGTGCCTGGAGGTCGGTAGCGGGGGAGCTGTTTTTT.

The V and J genes are TRBV6-6 and TRBJ2-5; tentative D call: TRBD1 (6 bases). CDR3 length: 15 amino acids. V shed 6 bases and J shed 5 bases, with 19 bases lying between them. The germline V gene has CDR1 MNHNY and CDR2 SVGAGI (reference sequence). The DNA of the CDR3 is TGTGCCAGCAGCTCCGACAGGTTAGGACGGGAGACCCAGTACTTC. It is translated as CASSSDRLGRETQYF.

The chain combines TRBV9 with TRBJ2-5; TRBD2 matches at 7 bases. Germline lookup yields CDR1 SGDLS and CDR2 YYNGEE. V lost 0 bases and J lost 4; bases outside the gene matches: 3. The CDR3 consists of 14 residues. CDR3 protein: CASSVVGEGETQYF. The CDR3 DNA reads as TGTGCCAGCAGCGTAGTTGGGGAGGGAGAGACCCAGTACTTC. The entire variable domain, with the rest obtained from reference TRBV9 and TRBJ2-5, is as follows: DSGVTQTPKHLITATGQRVTLRCSPRSGDLSVYWYQQSLDQGLQFLIQYYNGEERAKGNILERFSAQQFPDLHSELNLSSLELGDSALYFCASSVVGEGETQYFGPGTRLLVL.

The chain has TRBV7-6 and TRBJ2-1; D might be TRBD1 (5 bases). Looked up from germline, CDR1 is SGHVS and CDR2 is FNYEAQ. V was pared by 1 base and J by 2 bases, with 12 bases between. This CDR3 is built from 16 residues. The CDR3, as DNA: TGTGCCAGCAGCTTAGTCGTCCAACAGGCCTACAATGAGCAGTTCTTC. Its protein product is CASSLVVQQAYNEQFF.

This clone was counted a few times. Other DNA sequences of this sample code for an identical CDR3. The chain recombines TRBV11-3 with TRBJ2-5, with D possibly being TRBD2 (6 bases). V shed 1 base and J shed 3 bases, with 12 bases lying between them. Per germline, CDR1 SGHNT and CDR2 YENEEA. The CDR3 has 15 amino acids. The CDR3 spells CASSLGGRGEETQYF. CDR3 coding DNA: TGTGCCAGCAGCTTAGGTGGGCGCGGGGAAGAGACCCAGTACTTC.

This chain uses TRBV9 with TRBJ2-1; 7 bases map to TRBD2. There are 18 residues in the CDR3. CDR1 SGDLS and CDR2 YYNGEE come from the germline V gene. The V gene end was trimmed by 2 bases and the J gene end by 5 bases; junction bases not matched to a gene: 16. The CDR3 nucleotides are TGTGCCAGCAGCGTGACTATGGGGGGGGGTTACGGGGACAATGAGCAGTTCTTC. This codes for CASSVTMGGGYGDNEQFF.